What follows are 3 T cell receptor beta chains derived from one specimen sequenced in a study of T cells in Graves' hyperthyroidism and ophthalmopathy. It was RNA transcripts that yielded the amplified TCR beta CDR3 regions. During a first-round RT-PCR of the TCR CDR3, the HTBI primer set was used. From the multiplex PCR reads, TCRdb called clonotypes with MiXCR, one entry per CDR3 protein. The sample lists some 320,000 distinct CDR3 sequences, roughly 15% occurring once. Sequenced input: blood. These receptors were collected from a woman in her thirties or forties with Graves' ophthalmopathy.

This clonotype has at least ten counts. CDR3 amino acids: CASSSHRGPGNQPQHF. CDR3 sequence (DNA): TGTGCCAGCAGTTCTCACAGGGGACCGGGCAATCAGCCCCAGCATTTT. V and J are TRBV28 and TRBJ1-5; 7 bases fit TRBD1. This CDR3 is 16 amino acids long. In germline, CDR1 is MDHEN, CDR2 SYDVKM. The V and J ends lost 4 bases and 2 bases, in that order; junction bases with no gene match: 8.

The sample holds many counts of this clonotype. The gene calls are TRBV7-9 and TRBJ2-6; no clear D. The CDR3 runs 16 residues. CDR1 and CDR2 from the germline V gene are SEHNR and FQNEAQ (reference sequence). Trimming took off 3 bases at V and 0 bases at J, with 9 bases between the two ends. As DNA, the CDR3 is TGTGCCAGCAGCTTCCGAACTCACTCTGGGGCCAACGTCCTGACTTTC. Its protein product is CASSFRTHSGANVLTF.

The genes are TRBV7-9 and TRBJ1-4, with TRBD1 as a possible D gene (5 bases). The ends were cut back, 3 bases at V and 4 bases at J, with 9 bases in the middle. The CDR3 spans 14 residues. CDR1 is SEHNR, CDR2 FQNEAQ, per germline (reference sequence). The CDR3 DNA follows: TGTGCCAGCAGCTTCCGGGGCCGTAATGAAAAACTGTTTTTT. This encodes CASSFRGRNEKLFF.